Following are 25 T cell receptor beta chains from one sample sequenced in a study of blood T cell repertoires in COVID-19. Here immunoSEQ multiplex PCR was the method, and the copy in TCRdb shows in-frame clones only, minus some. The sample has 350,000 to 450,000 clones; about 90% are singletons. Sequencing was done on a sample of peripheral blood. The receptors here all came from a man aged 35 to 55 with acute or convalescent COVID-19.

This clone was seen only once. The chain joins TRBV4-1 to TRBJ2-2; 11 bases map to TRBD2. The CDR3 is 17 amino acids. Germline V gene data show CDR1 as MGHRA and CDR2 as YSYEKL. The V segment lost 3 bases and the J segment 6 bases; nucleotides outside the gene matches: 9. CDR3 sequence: CASSHSIAGGPAGELFF. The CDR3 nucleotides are TGCGCCAGCAGCCATTCCATAGCGGGAGGGCCTGCCGGGGAGCTGTTTTTT.

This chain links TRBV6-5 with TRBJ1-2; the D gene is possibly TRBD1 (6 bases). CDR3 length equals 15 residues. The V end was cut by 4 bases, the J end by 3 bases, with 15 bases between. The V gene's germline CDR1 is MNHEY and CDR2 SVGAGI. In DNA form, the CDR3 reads TGTGCCAGCAGTTCCAGACGGACAGATGACTATGGCTACACCTTC. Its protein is CASSSRRTDDYGYTF.

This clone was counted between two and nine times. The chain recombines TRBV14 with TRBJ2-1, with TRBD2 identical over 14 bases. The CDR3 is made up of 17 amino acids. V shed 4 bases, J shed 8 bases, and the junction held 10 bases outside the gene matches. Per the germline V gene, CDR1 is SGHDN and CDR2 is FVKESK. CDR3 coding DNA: TGTGCCAGCAGCCGGAGGACTAGCGGGGGGTGGGTGGATGAGCAGTTCTTC. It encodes CASSRRTSGGWVDEQFF.

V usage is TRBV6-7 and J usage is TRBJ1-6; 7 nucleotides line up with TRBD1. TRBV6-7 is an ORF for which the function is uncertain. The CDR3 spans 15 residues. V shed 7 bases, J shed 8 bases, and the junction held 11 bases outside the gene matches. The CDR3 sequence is CASTYVRTGHSPLHF. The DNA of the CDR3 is TGTGCCAGCACCTACGTACGGACAGGTCATTCACCCCTCCACTTT.

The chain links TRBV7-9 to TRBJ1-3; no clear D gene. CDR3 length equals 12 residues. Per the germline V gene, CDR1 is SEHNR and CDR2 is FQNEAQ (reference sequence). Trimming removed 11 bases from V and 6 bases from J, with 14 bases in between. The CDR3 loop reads CADAGEENTIYF. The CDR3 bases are TGTGCCGATGCAGGTGAAGAAAACACCATATATTTT.

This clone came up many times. The CDR3 region is CASSGILGQGDPYEQYF. The CDR3 DNA reads TGTGCCAGCAGCGGCATATTGGGACAGGGAGACCCCTACGAGCAGTACTTC. This chain connects TRBV7-9 to TRBJ2-7, with 9 positions matching TRBD1. Unmatched junction bases numbered 13, after V lost 5 bases and J lost 2 bases. The CDR3 is 17 residues long. The germline CDR1 and CDR2 sequences are SEHNR and FQNEAQ (reference sequence).

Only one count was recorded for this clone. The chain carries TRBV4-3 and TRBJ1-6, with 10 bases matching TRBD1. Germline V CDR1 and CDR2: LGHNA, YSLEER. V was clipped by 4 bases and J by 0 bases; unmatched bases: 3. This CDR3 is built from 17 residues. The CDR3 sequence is CASSLGQGSSYNSPLHF. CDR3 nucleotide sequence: TGCGCCAGCAGCCTGGGACAGGGGAGCTCCTATAATTCACCCCTCCACTTT.

The CDR3 DNA reads as TGTGCCAGCAGTTACTTAGGACAGGCCCTCCAGCCCCAGCATTTT. It yields the protein CASSYLGQALQPQHF. The V call is TRBV6-2 or TRBV6-3, the J call TRBJ1-5, with 7 bases lining up with TRBD1. The CDR3 loop spans 15 amino acids. Trimming took 1 base from V and 7 from J; bases not matched to a gene: 7. CDR1 and CDR2 (germline): MNHEY, SVGEGT.

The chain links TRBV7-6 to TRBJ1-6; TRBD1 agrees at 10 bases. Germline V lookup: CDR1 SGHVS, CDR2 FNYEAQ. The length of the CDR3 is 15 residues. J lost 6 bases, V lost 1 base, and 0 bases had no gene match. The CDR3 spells CASSLGQGANSPLHF. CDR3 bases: TGTGCCAGCAGCTTAGGACAGGGGGCTAATTCACCCCTCCACTTT.

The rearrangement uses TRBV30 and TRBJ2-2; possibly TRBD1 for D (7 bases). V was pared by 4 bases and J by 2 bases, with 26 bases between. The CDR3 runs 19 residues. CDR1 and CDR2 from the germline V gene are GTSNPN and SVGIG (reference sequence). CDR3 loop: CAWIPPRGRGAGNTGELFF. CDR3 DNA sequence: TGTGCCTGGATTCCTCCCCGGGGCAGGGGGGCCGGAAACACCGGGGAGCTGTTTTTT.

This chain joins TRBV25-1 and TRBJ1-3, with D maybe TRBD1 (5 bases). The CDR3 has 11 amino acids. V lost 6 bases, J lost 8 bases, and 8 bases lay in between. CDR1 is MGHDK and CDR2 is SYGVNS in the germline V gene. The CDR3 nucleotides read TGTGCCAGCAGGGGGGGTGACACCATATATTTT. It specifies CASRGGDTIYF.

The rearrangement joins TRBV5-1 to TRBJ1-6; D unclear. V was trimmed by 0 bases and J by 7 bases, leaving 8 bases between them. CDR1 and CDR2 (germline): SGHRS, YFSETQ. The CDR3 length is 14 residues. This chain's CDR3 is CASSLETGNSPLHF. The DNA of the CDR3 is TGCGCCAGCAGCTTGGAGACTGGGAATTCACCCCTCCACTTT.

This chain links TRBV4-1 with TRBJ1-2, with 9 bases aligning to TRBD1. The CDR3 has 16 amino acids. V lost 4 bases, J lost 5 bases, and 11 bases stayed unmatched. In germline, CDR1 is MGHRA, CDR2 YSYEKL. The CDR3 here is CASSRDMDRGRYGYTF. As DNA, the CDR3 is TGCGCCAGCAGCCGGGATATGGACAGGGGAAGATATGGCTACACCTTC.

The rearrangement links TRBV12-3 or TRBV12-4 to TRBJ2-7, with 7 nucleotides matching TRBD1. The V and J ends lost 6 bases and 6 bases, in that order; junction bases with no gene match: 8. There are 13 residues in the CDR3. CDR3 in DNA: TGTGCCAGCAGCCAGACAGGGTCCGGCGAGCAGTACTTC. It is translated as CASSQTGSGEQYF.

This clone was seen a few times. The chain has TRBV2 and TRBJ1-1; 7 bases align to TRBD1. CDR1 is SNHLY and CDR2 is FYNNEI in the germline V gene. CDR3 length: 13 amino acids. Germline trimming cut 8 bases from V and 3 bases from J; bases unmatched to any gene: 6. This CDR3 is CASGRQGDTEAFF. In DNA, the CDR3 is TGTGCCAGCGGGAGACAGGGAGACACTGAAGCTTTCTTT. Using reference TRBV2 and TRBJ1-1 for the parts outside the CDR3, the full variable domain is EPEVTQTPSHQVTQMGQEVILRCVPISNHLYFYWYRQILGQKVEFLVSFYNNEISEKSEIFDDQFSVERPDGSNFTLKIRSTKLEDSAMYFCASGRQGDTEAFFGQGTRLTVV.

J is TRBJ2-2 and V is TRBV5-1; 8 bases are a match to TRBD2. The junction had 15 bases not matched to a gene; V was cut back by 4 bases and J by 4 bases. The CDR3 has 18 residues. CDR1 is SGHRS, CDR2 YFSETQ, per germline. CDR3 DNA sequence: TGCGCCAGCAGCGCGTCACTTTCGGGGGGGCCGGCCACCGGGGAGCTGTTTTTT. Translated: CASSASLSGGPATGELFF.

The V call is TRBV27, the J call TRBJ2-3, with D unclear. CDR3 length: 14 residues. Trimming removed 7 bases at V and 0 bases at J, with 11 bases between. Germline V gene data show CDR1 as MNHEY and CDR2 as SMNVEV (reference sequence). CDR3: CASTTDTSTDTQYF. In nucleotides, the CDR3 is TGTGCCAGCACAACTGACACAAGCACAGATACGCAGTATTTT.

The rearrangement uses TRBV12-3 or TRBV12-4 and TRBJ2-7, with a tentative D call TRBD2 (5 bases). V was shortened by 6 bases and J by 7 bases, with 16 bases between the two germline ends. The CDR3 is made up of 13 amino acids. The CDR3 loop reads CASSWTRGFEQYF. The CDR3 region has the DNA TGTGCCAGCAGCTGGACCCGCGGGTTTGAGCAGTACTTC.

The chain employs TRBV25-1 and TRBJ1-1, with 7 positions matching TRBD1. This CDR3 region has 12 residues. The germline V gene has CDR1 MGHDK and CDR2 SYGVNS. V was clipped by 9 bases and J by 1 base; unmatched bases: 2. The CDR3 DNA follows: TGTGCCAGTGGGACAGCGAACACTGAAGCTTTCTTT. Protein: CASGTANTEAFF.

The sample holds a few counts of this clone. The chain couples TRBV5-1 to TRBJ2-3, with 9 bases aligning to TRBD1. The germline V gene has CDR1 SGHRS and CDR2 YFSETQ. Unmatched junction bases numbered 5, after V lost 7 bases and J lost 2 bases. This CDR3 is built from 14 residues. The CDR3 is CASGQGIDTDTQYF. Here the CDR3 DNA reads TGCGCCAGCGGACAGGGGATCGACACAGATACGCAGTATTTT. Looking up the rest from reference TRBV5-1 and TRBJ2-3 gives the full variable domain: KAGVTQTPRYLIKTRGQQVTLSCSPISGHRSVSWYQQTPGQGLQFLFEYFSETQRNKGNFPGRFSGRQFSNSRSEMNVSTLELGDSALYLCASGQGIDTDTQYFGPGTRLTVL.

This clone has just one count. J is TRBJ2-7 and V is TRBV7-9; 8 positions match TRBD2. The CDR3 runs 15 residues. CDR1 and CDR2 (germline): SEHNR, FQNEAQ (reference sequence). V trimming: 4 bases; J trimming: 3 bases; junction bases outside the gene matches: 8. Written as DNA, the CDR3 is TGTGCCAGCAGCTCAGAAAGCGGGAGTTTCTACGAGCAGTACTTC. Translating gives CASSSESGSFYEQYF.

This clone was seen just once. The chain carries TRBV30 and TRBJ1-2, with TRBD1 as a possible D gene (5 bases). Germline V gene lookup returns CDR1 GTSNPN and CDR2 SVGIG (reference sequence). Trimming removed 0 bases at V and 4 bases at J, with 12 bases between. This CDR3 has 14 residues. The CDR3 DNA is TGTGCCTGGAGTGTAGGGGCAGTCGGCTATGGCTACACCTTC. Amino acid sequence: CAWSVGAVGYGYTF.

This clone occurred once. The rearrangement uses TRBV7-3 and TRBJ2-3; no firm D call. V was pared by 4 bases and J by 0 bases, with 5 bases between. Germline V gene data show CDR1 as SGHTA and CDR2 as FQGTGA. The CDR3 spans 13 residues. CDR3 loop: CASSSESTDTQYF. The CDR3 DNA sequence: TGTGCCAGCAGCTCCGAGAGCACAGATACGCAGTATTTT.

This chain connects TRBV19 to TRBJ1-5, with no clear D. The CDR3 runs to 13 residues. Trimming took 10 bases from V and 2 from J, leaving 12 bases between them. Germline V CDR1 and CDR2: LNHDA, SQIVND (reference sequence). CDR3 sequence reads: CATAGRGNQPQHF. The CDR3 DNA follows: TGTGCCACCGCGGGAAGGGGCAATCAGCCCCAGCATTTT.

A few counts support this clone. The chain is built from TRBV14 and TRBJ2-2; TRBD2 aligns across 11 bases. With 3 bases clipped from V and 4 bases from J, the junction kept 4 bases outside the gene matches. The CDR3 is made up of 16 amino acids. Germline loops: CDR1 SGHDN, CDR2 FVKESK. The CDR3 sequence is CASSHLAGGFTGELFF. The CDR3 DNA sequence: TGTGCCAGCAGCCATTTAGCGGGAGGGTTCACCGGGGAGCTGTTTTTT.